Listed below are T cell receptor beta chains from one sample, sequenced in a study of cytomegalovirus exposure and HLA in healthy donors. Sequencing was performed with immunoSEQ multiplex PCR; in TCRdb, only in-frame clones are kept and a portion is missing. The sample has over 100,000 clones, less than 70% seen once. The sample taken for sequencing was PBMCs. These receptors all stem from a woman aged 30 to 39 in good health and CMV-seronegative. CDR3s include the opening cysteine and the closing phenylalanine or tryptophan. The order of the fields is V gene, CDR3 length, D gene, J gene, CDR3 DNA, CDR3 protein. A D gene is named only where the DNA matches it firmly.

TRBV7-2,15,.,TRBJ1-4,TGTGCCAGCAGCTTTCCGGTCCAGGGTTATGAAAAACTGTTTTTT,CASSFPVQGYEKLFF
TRBV29-1,12,.,TRBJ1-1,TGCAGCGCCGTAGGGGATAGCACTGAAGCTTTCTTT,CSAVGDSTEAFF
TRBV4-3,18,TRBD1,TRBJ2-3,TGCGCCAGCAGCCAATCACCACGGGGACAGGGACGAACAGATACGCAGTATTTT,CASSQSPRGQGRTDTQYF
TRBV9,13,.,TRBJ2-5,TGTGCCAGCAGCGTCTCTACCCAAGAGACCCAGTACTTC,CASSVSTQETQYF
TRBV20-1,11,.,TRBJ2-3,TGCAGTGCTTCGGACTTCCCGACGCAGTATTTT,CSASDFPTQYF
TRBV11-2,14,.,TRBJ1-3,TGTGCCAGCAGCTTAATGGGGACAGGAAACACCATATATTTT,CASSLMGTGNTIYF
TRBV2,14,TRBD1,TRBJ1-5,TGTGCCAGCAGTGAAGGACAGGGGGCTCAGCCCCAGCATTTT,CASSEGQGAQPQHF
TRBV29-1,11,.,TRBJ1-2,TGCAGCGTCGCCCGGGGATCTGGCTACACCTTC,CSVARGSGYTF
TRBV6-5,14,.,TRBJ1-2,TGTGCCAGCAGTTACGGAGGGGTTGGGTATGGCTACACCTTC,CASSYGGVGYGYTF
TRBV7-8,14,TRBD2,TRBJ2-7,TGTGCCAGCAGCACACTAGCGGGAGTCTACGAGCAGTACTTC,CASSTLAGVYEQYF